One sample yielded the 15 T cell receptor beta chains listed below, sequenced in a study of Ad26.COV2.S vaccination and SARS-CoV-2 variants. Data came from immunoSEQ multiplex PCR; TCRdb stores just in-frame clones and leaves some out. The repertoire holds around 300,000 clones, with about 87% as singletons. Treatment specified: some 20 received Ad26.COV2.S at low or high dose, single or two shots; roughly five received placebo; per-sample allocation not given. The study sampled participants on day 63 after the first vaccine or placebo injection. The material sequenced was peripheral blood, taken in a trial of Ad26.COV2.S vaccine versus placebo. The source is a person between 18 and 59 years old who received the Ad26.COV2.S COVID-19 vaccine or a placebo.

The CDR3 nucleotides are TGTGCCAGCATTGGGAACAATGAAAAACTGTTTTTT. Protein product: CASIGNNEKLFF. V is TRBV2 and J is TRBJ1-4; D is unresolved. The CDR3 has 12 residues. The V gene lost 7 bases and the J gene lost 5 bases, with 8 bases spanning the gap. Germline V gives CDR1 SNHLY, CDR2 FYNNEI.

This clone was seen a single time. The V call is TRBV9, the J call TRBJ2-5; D call uncertain. This CDR3 contains 15 residues. Trimming removed 0 bases at V and 2 bases at J, with 11 bases between. Germline CDR1 SGDLS, CDR2 YYNGEE. This CDR3 reads CASSVGLWGQETQYF. The CDR3 coding sequence is TGTGCCAGCAGCGTAGGTCTGTGGGGTCAAGAGACCCAGTACTTC.

This chain joins TRBV6-2 or TRBV6-3 and TRBJ2-2; the match to TRBD2 covers 7 bases. The CDR3 is 16 residues long. The junction had 7 bases not matched to a gene; V was cut back by 0 bases and J by 6 bases. Germline V gives CDR1 MNHEY, CDR2 SVGEGT. The CDR3 region is CASSYSKRGDAGELFF. CDR3 bases: TGTGCCAGCAGTTACTCGAAACGGGGGGATGCCGGGGAGCTGTTTTTT.

The chain uses TRBV12-5 and TRBJ1-5; 11 nucleotides agree with TRBD1. V dropped 7 bases and J dropped 6; count of bases not matched to a gene: 14. CDR1 and CDR2 (germline): LGHNT, FRNRAP. CDR3 length equals 17 residues. The CDR3 reads CASATLPPGQGGQPQHF. In DNA form, the CDR3 reads TGTGCTAGTGCCACCCTCCCCCCGGGACAGGGGGGTCAGCCCCAGCATTTT.

The V gene is TRBV6-2 or TRBV6-3, the J gene TRBJ2-5; weak D call: TRBD2 (5 bases). This CDR3 has 12 residues. The ends were cut back, 0 bases at V and 9 bases at J, with 8 bases in the middle. Germline CDR1 is MNHEY and CDR2 is SVGEGT. CDR3 sequence reads: CASSYSRAAQYF. CDR3 in DNA: TGTGCCAGCAGTTACTCGAGAGCGGCCCAGTACTTC.

The chain joins TRBV7-2 to TRBJ1-6; D gene unclear. Trimming took 1 base from V and 7 from J, leaving 2 bases between them. Per the germline V gene, CDR1 is SGHTA and CDR2 is FQGNSA. The CDR3 extends over 12 amino acids. CDR3: CASSLVNSPLHF. CDR3 bases: TGTGCCAGCAGCTTAGTGAATTCACCCCTCCACTTT.

Worth noting for this clone: Within the sample, other DNA sequences also encode this same CDR3. This chain joins TRBV18 and TRBJ2-7, with D possibly TRBD1 on 6 matching bases. This CDR3 is 14 amino acids long. Trimming took 0 bases from V and 1 from J, leaving 7 bases between them. Germline CDR1 reads KGHSH; CDR2 reads LQKENI. CDR3 bases: TGTGCCAGCTCACCACCCGACAGGTCCTACGAGCAGTACTTC. Residues: CASSPPDRSYEQYF.

This chain connects TRBV10-3 to TRBJ1-3; unclear D gene. The CDR3 extends over 11 amino acids. Germline CDR1 reads ENHRY; CDR2 reads SYGVKD. V lost 8 bases, J lost 2 bases, and 4 bases lay in between. In DNA, the CDR3 is TGTGCCATCGGGGCTGGAAACACCATATATTTT. This sequence encodes CAIGAGNTIYF.

The J gene is TRBJ2-7, the V gene TRBV30, with D unresolved. Between the trimmed V and J ends, which lost 2 bases and 4 bases, there was a span of 6 bases. This CDR3 contains 11 residues. CDR1 is GTSNPN and CDR2 is SVGIG in the germline V gene (reference sequence). The CDR3 DNA follows: TGTGCCTGGAGTTTGTCTTACGAGCAGTACTTC. Its translation: CAWSLSYEQYF.

This clone was seen a few times. J is TRBJ2-3 and V is TRBV6-4; D may be TRBD2 (5 bases). The CDR3 is 13 residues long. V lost 3 bases to trimming and J lost 2 bases, with 6 bases between them. Germline assignment: CDR1 MRHNA and CDR2 SNTAGT. CDR3 nucleotides: TGTGCCAGCAGTGAGCGGGTCACAGATACGCAGTATTTT. Residues: CASSERVTDTQYF.

The chain uses TRBV10-3 and TRBJ1-2, with D maybe TRBD1 (6 bases). Deletions cut 7 bases from V and 7 bases from J, with 22 bases between. There are 15 residues in the CDR3. Germline lookup yields CDR1 ENHRY and CDR2 SYGVKD. The CDR3 bases are TGTGCCATCATTCTCATGGGACACCGGGCTTTTGGCTACACCTTC. Its protein product is CAIILMGHRAFGYTF.

J is TRBJ2-1 and V is TRBV30, with 8 nucleotides matching TRBD2. Germline V CDR1 and CDR2: GTSNPN, SVGIG (reference sequence). CDR3 size: 16 residues. V lost 3 bases and J lost 3; bases outside the gene matches: 10. The CDR3 bases are TGTGCCTGGAGCCCTATAGCGGGGAAAGACTACAATGAGCAGTTCTTC. It specifies CAWSPIAGKDYNEQFF.

The gene calls are TRBV5-5 and TRBJ1-6, with D unresolved. V lost 5 bases and J lost 0, with 18 bases in between. Germline CDR1 reads SGHKS; CDR2 reads YYEKEE (reference sequence). The CDR3 sequence is 18 residues long. The CDR3 here is CASSRTPTVSSYNSPLHF. DNA of the CDR3: TGTGCCAGCAGTCGAACCCCGACGGTCAGCTCCTATAATTCACCCCTCCACTTT.

The chain carries TRBV5-1 and TRBJ2-1; TRBD1 matches 7 bases. This CDR3 comprises 17 residues. Germline assignment: CDR1 SGHRS and CDR2 YFSETQ. Losses at the gene ends were 3 bases for V and 4 bases for J; bases not matched to a gene: 13. The CDR3 bases are TGCGCCAGCAGCTGGACCGGGACAGCGACATTGTACAATGAGCAGTTCTTC. It translates to CASSWTGTATLYNEQFF.

V is TRBV30 and J is TRBJ1-3; D possibly corresponds to TRBD1 (5 bases). The CDR3 consists of 15 residues. V was trimmed by 3 bases and J by 0 bases, leaving 12 bases between them. Looked up from germline, CDR1 is GTSNPN and CDR2 is SVGIG (reference sequence). CDR3 coding DNA: TGTGCCTGGAGCCTCGAGGGACTCTCTGGAAACACCATATATTTT. Translation: CAWSLEGLSGNTIYF.